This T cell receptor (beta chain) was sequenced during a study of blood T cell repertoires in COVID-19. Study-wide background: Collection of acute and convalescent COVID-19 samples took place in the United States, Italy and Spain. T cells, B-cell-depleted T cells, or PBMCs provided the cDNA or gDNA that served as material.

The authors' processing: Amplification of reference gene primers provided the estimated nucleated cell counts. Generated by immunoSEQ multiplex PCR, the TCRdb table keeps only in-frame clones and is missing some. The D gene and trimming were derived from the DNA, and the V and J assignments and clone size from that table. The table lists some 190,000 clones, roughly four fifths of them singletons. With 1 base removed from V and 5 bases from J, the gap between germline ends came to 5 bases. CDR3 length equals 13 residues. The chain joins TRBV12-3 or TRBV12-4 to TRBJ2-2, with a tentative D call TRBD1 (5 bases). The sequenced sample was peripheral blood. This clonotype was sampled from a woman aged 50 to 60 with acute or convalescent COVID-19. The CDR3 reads CASSLGQTGELFF. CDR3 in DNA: TGTGCCAGCAGTTTAGGACAGACCGGGGAGCTGTTTTTT.